A single sample gave rise to the 10 T cell receptor beta chains below, sequenced in a study of blood T cell dynamics during melanoma immunotherapy. Time point specified: pre-treatment baseline. This table comes from immunoSEQ multiplex PCR, and its TCRdb copy is limited to in-frame clones, with some not included. The table lists some 14,000 clones, 80% to 90% of them singletons. Sequenced here: blood, sampled from a patient treated with checkpoint blockade. These TCRs come from a human donor with melanoma.

The chain recombines TRBV7-9 with TRBJ2-2; 7 bases align to TRBD1. The CDR3 runs to 17 residues. The J segment lost 4 bases and the V segment lost 5 bases, leaving 13 bases of the junction unmatched. Germline CDR1 reads SEHNR; CDR2 reads FQNEAQ (reference sequence). The CDR3 coding sequence is TGTGCCAGCAGCGAGAGGGCAGGGGGTGGTCGCACCGGGGAGCTGTTTTTT. This sequence encodes CASSERAGGGRTGELFF.

This chain links TRBV13 with TRBJ2-3; perhaps TRBD1 as D (6 bases). The CDR3 has 14 residues. Trimming removed 6 bases from V and 4 bases from J, with 14 bases in between. Looked up from germline, CDR1 is PRHDT and CDR2 is FYEKMQ (reference sequence). The CDR3 loop reads CASRELGAPDTQYF. The CDR3 nucleotides are TGTGCCAGCAGAGAACTGGGGGCCCCAGATACGCAGTATTTT.

V and J are TRBV5-1 and TRBJ1-2, with TRBD1 matching 7 bases. Germline lookup yields CDR1 SGHRS and CDR2 YFSETQ. This CDR3 spans 16 amino acids. Unmatched junction bases numbered 12, after V lost 3 bases and J lost 4 bases. The CDR3 sequence: CASSSNRGGGGYGYTF. CDR3 DNA sequence: TGCGCCAGCAGCTCCAACAGGGGCGGGGGTGGCTATGGCTACACCTTC.

The genes are TRBV7-3 and TRBJ1-5, with D perhaps matching TRBD1 (5 bases). The V gene lost 3 bases and the J gene lost 0 bases, with 12 bases spanning the gap. The CDR3 consists of 16 residues. Per germline, CDR1 SGHTA and CDR2 FQGTGA. In nucleotides, the CDR3 is TGTGCCAGCAGCTTCTGGGACGCATATAGCAATCAGCCCCAGCATTTT. Translating it yields CASSFWDAYSNQPQHF.

The chain combines TRBV18 with TRBJ1-3; 7 bases are shared with TRBD1. Trimming took 3 bases from V and 2 from J; bases not matched to a gene: 4. Germline assignment: CDR1 KGHSH and CDR2 LQKENI. This CDR3 is 15 amino acids long. The CDR3 coding sequence is TGTGCCAGCTCACCGACAGGGACGCCTGGAAACACCATATATTTT. It yields the protein CASSPTGTPGNTIYF.

The J gene is TRBJ2-7, the V gene TRBV11-2; 9 positions match TRBD2. CDR3 size: 15 residues. Germline CDR1 and CDR2: SGHAT and FQNNGV. V gave up 5 bases and J gave up 7 bases; unmatched junction bases: 12. The CDR3 sequence is CASSPLAGGPVEQYF. CDR3 nucleotide sequence: TGTGCCAGCAGCCCTTTGGCGGGGGGGCCTGTAGAGCAGTACTTC.

The gene calls are TRBV30 and TRBJ2-3, with D possibly being TRBD2 (5 bases). Trimming removed 4 bases from V and 5 bases from J, with 13 bases in between. The CDR3 sequence is 13 residues long. Germline V CDR1 and CDR2: GTSNPN, SVGIG (reference sequence). This CDR3 reads CAWTRSRGDTQYF. The DNA for the CDR3 is TGTGCCTGGACCCGAAGCCGGGGAGATACGCAGTATTTT.

The chain couples TRBV11-3 to TRBJ2-2, with TRBD2 matching 10 bases. V shed 4 bases and J 0 bases; nucleotides not matched to a gene: 8. Germline V CDR1 and CDR2: SGHNT, YENEEA. The CDR3 totals 18 residues. The CDR3 sequence: CASSSNLAGAANTGELFF. The CDR3 bases are TGTGCCAGCAGCTCGAATCTAGCGGGGGCCGCGAACACCGGGGAGCTGTTTTTT.

This chain connects TRBV19 to TRBJ1-2; 9 positions match TRBD1. This CDR3 spans 14 amino acids. The germline gives CDR1 LNHDA, CDR2 SQIVND (reference sequence). Unmatched junction bases numbered 5, after V lost 5 bases and J lost 4 bases. CDR3 loop: CASSPGQGSYGYTF. CDR3 bases: TGTGCCAGTAGTCCCGGACAGGGGTCCTATGGCTACACCTTC.

The rearrangement joins TRBV10-3 to TRBJ1-2, with a weak D call TRBD1 (6 bases). The CDR3 runs to 13 residues. Trimming took off 4 bases at V and 7 bases at J, with 13 bases between the two ends. Germline V gene sequence: CDR1 ENHRY, CDR2 SYGVKD. CDR3 amino acids: CAISVEGGLGYTF. DNA of the CDR3: TGTGCCATCAGTGTGGAAGGGGGTCTTGGCTACACCTTC.